This entry lists 13 T cell receptor beta chains sequenced from one sample in a study of a mutant IDH1 vaccine in newly diagnosed glioma. Time point denoted: week 47, end of study. The study gave 300 ug of mutant IDH1 20-mer peptide per vaccine dose, with topical imiquimod. These receptors have no identified antigens. Only in-frame clones appear in the TCRdb table, and some are missing; sequencing was by immunoSEQ multiplex PCR. Among 45,000 to 65,000 clones listed, 65% were seen once. The sequences come from peripheral blood mononuclear cells (PBMCs), collected from a glioma patient whose treatment included an IDH1 peptide vaccine. Every receptor here comes from a man in his forties with glioma. Some clones in this sample may be carry-over from other donors' samples.

V usage is TRBV6-1 and J usage is TRBJ1-2, with D possibly matching TRBD1 (5 bases). Germline CDR1 reads MNHNS; CDR2 reads SASEGT. CDR3 size: 14 residues. Trimming cost V 3 bases and J 2 bases, with 10 bases left between them. CDR3 in DNA: TGTGCCAGCAGTGATGGTCCAGGGAACTATGGCTACACCTTC. Protein sequence: CASSDGPGNYGYTF.

There are a few counts of this clone. This chain uses TRBV19 with TRBJ1-1, with D hard to call. Deletions cut 5 bases from V and 0 bases from J, with 10 bases between. Germline lookup yields CDR1 LNHDA and CDR2 SQIVND (reference sequence). CDR3 length equals 14 residues. The CDR3 region has the DNA TGTGCCAGTAGTTTCGACCGGCTGAACACTGAAGCTTTCTTT. This codes for CASSFDRLNTEAFF. The full variable domain, completed using reference TRBV19 and TRBJ1-1, is DGGITQSPKYLFRKEGQNVTLSCEQNLNHDAMYWYRQDPGQGLRLIYYSQIVNDFQKGDIAEGYSVSREKKESFPLTVTSAQKNPTAFYLCASSFDRLNTEAFFGQGTRLTVV.

The rearrangement joins TRBV30 to TRBJ1-4, with D possibly being TRBD1 (6 bases). The CDR3 loop spans 15 amino acids. Germline V gene lookup returns CDR1 GTSNPN and CDR2 SVGIG (reference sequence). Trimming left V 1 base short and J 8 bases short, with 17 bases between. This chain's CDR3 is CAWSDPTGLREKLFF. The CDR3, as DNA: TGTGCCTGGAGTGACCCTACAGGGCTTCGGGAAAAACTGTTTTTT.

The V call is TRBV6-1, the J call TRBJ1-1; maybe TRBD1 (6 bases). The CDR3 has 11 residues. The V gene lost 11 bases and the J gene lost 7 bases, with 14 bases spanning the gap. The germline gives CDR1 MNHNS, CDR2 SASEGT. The CDR3 spells CASPRGVEAFF. The CDR3 nucleotides are TGTGCCTCGCCGAGGGGGGTTGAAGCTTTCTTT.

This sequence joins TRBV6-4 and TRBJ1-1; no reliable D call. Between the trimmed V and J ends, which lost 0 bases and 1 base, there was a span of 21 bases. Germline CDR1 and CDR2: MRHNA and SNTAGT. CDR3 length: 19 residues. The CDR3 DNA follows: TGTGCCAGCAGTGACTCCAAAAGGCCCCCTTATGTGGAGAACACTGAAGCTTTCTTT. Protein sequence: CASSDSKRPPYVENTEAFF.

The gene calls are TRBV5-1 and TRBJ2-1; 7 nucleotides align to TRBD1. This CDR3 region has 14 residues. Trimming at V came to 4 bases and at J to 2 bases, leaving 3 bases not matched to a gene. CDR1 is SGHRS and CDR2 is YFSETQ in the germline V gene. The CDR3 DNA sequence: TGCGCCAGCAGCCAGGGACAGCCCTACAATGAGCAGTTCTTC. The encoded protein is CASSQGQPYNEQFF. The complete variable domain, with remaining parts taken from reference TRBV5-1 and TRBJ2-1, reads KAGVTQTPRYLIKTRGQQVTLSCSPISGHRSVSWYQQTPGQGLQFLFEYFSETQRNKGNFPGRFSGRQFSNSRSEMNVSTLELGDSALYLCASSQGQPYNEQFFGPGTRLTVL.

The chain employs TRBV5-1 and TRBJ1-4, with no clear D. CDR1 is SGHRS, CDR2 YFSETQ, per germline. There are 14 residues in the CDR3. The V and J ends lost 0 bases and 9 bases respectively, with 12 bases between them. CDR3 amino acids: CASSLEAGIQKLFF. Written as DNA, the CDR3 is TGCGCCAGCAGCTTGGAGGCGGGTATCCAAAAACTGTTTTTT.

The chain recombines TRBV6-1 with TRBJ2-7; TRBD1 might be the D (5 bases). The germline CDR1 and CDR2 sequences are MNHNS and SASEGT. V lost 2 bases, J lost 2 bases, and 7 bases lay in between. There are 13 residues in the CDR3. The CDR3 loop reads CASSELDTYEQYF. The CDR3 region has the DNA TGTGCCAGCAGTGAACTGGACACCTACGAGCAGTACTTC.

This chain connects TRBV29-1 to TRBJ1-2, with D uncertain. Trimming cost V 5 bases and J 7 bases, with 11 bases left between them. The CDR3 length is 11 residues. Germline CDR1 is SQVTM and CDR2 is ANQGSEA. In nucleotides, the CDR3 is TGCAGCGTTTGGAAGGACGGTGGCTACACCTTC. The encoded protein is CSVWKDGGYTF.

V is TRBV30 and J is TRBJ2-7; D is possibly TRBD1 (6 bases). V lost 2 bases, J lost 4 bases, and 9 bases lay in between. Germline CDR1 and CDR2: GTSNPN and SVGIG (reference sequence). The CDR3 is 12 amino acids. This chain's CDR3 is CAWSSTGYEQYF. DNA of the CDR3: TGTGCCTGGAGTTCCACAGGGTACGAGCAGTACTTC.

This clone was observed a handful of times. The genes are TRBV27 and TRBJ1-1; D possibly corresponds to TRBD1 (5 bases). V gave up 1 base and J gave up 8 bases, with 11 bases separating them. This CDR3 is 13 amino acids long. The germline CDR1 and CDR2 sequences are MNHEY and SMNVEV (reference sequence). As DNA, the CDR3 is TGTGCCAGCAGTTTATGGAGGCAGGGAGAAGCTTTCTTT. Residues: CASSLWRQGEAFF.

The CDR3 DNA reads as TGTGCCAGTAGTATAGATCGGCCCCTGAGTGGCATGAACACTGAAGCTTTCTTT. Translated: CASSIDRPLSGMNTEAFF. The V call is TRBV19, the J call TRBJ1-1; no firm D call. Trimming took off 0 bases at V and 0 bases at J, with 17 bases between the two ends. CDR3 length equals 18 residues. Germline V gene sequence: CDR1 LNHDA, CDR2 SQIVND (reference sequence).

This chain links TRBV7-9 with TRBJ1-2; maybe TRBD1 (5 bases). Germline CDR1 reads SEHNR; CDR2 reads FQNEAQ (reference sequence). The CDR3 has 14 amino acids. Trimming removed 4 bases at V and 5 bases at J, with 14 bases between. This CDR3 reads CASSSTGTAYGYTF. For the CDR3, the DNA is TGTGCCAGCAGCTCCACCGGGACTGCGTATGGCTACACCTTC.